These T cell receptor beta chains were read from a single sample in a study of control samples from healthy donors and cancer patients. Assay: immunoSEQ multiplex PCR; the TCRdb copy retains only in-frame clones and omits some. The table includes about 150,000 clones, around 88% detected once. Sequenced sample: blood. The receptors were sampled from a man aged 18 to 30 in good health. The conserved cysteine and the conserved F or W are not part of the CDR3 here. Fields, in order: V gene, D gene, J gene, CDR3 protein. A D gene is named only where the DNA matches it firmly.

TRBV27	TRBD2	TRBJ2-3	ASSETPGGRTDTQY
TRBV7-2	NA	TRBJ2-7	ASSFLDTGREQY
TRBV28	TRBD1	TRBJ2-6	ASSLAGTGDSGANVLT
TRBV4-1	NA	TRBJ1-5	ASSQEATGQGQPQH
TRBV5-4	TRBD2	TRBJ2-7	ASSLGLAGGPYEQY
TRBV28	TRBD2	TRBJ2-4	ASSLPGLAGGIAKNIQY
TRBV5-1	NA	TRBJ1-2	ASSLNTQGNGYT
TRBV29-1	NA	TRBJ1-1	SVEAGEGQAF
TRBV14	NA	TRBJ2-7	ASSPGRPLEYEQY
TRBV5-4	TRBD2	TRBJ2-7	ASSLAGRGAPQY
TRBV30	NA	TRBJ1-3	AWSEGSGNTIY
TRBV12-3/TRBV12-4	NA	TRBJ2-3	ASSWGYTQY
TRBV4-2	TRBD2	TRBJ2-1	ASSQAPIWGGSYNEQF
TRBV21-1	NA	TRBJ2-7	ASSKEAVGLVHEQY
TRBV5-1	NA	TRBJ1-1	ASSEGPSNTEAF
TRBV4-3	TRBD1	TRBJ2-3	ASSQGGQGAAATQY
TRBV6-5	TRBD1	TRBJ1-6	ASSPTGNNSPLH
TRBV12-3/TRBV12-4	NA	TRBJ1-2	ASSLEGYT
TRBV19	TRBD2	TRBJ2-2	ASSTSGVGELF
TRBV9	NA	TRBJ2-6	ASSTGTGANVLT
TRBV14	NA	TRBJ2-1	ASSRDSNEQF
TRBV9	NA	TRBJ1-4	ASSVEGDPSDYNEKLF
TRBV3-1/TRBV3-2	TRBD2	TRBJ2-3	ASSQAGGEADTQY
TRBV7-8	NA	TRBJ1-2	ASSLWDEGGYT
TRBV30	NA	TRBJ1-2	AWSVQSRTLRGYT
TRBV12-2	NA	TRBJ2-7	ASRPPAVSYEQY
TRBV2	NA	TRBJ2-1	ASRGRGASSYNEQF
TRBV19	TRBD2	TRBJ2-3	ASRTSGETDTQY
TRBV18	NA	TRBJ1-4	ASSPMGTVNEKLF
TRBV10-3	TRBD1	TRBJ1-2	AISFQGEGVDYGYT
TRBV7-9	NA	TRBJ1-2	ASSLPPTRSQASGGYT
TRBV7-9	NA	TRBJ1-5	ASQGDYQPQH
TRBV2	TRBD1	TRBJ1-2	ASSQEGAGYGYT
TRBV6-6	NA	TRBJ2-2	ASTSNGITGELF
TRBV27	NA	TRBJ2-1	ASRPLIRDEQF
TRBV3-1/TRBV3-2	TRBD2	TRBJ2-3	ASSLTSGGTDTQY
TRBV4-2	NA	TRBJ2-2	ASSVMGGIGELF
TRBV28	NA	TRBJ1-1	ASSDTGLNTEAF
TRBV5-4	NA	TRBJ2-1	ASSFAGTRAYNEQF
TRBV6-4	NA	TRBJ1-5	ASRLGQPIDSQPQH
TRBV9	NA	TRBJ2-3	ASSVGRGTDTQY
TRBV29-1	NA	TRBJ1-1	SVLLGGRASTEAF
TRBV28	NA	TRBJ2-7	ASSLYSSYEQY
TRBV5-1	TRBD1	TRBJ2-7	ASSYSPGQGAYEQY